These 21 T cell receptor beta chains originate from one sample sequenced in a study of blood T cell repertoires in COVID-19. TCRdb's copy holds only in-frame clones and misses some; the assay was immunoSEQ multiplex PCR. The data contain 150,000 to 200,000 clones, almost 85% of them singletons. Material: peripheral blood. The receptors were sampled from a woman over 75 with acute or convalescent COVID-19.

The V call is TRBV28, the J call TRBJ1-2, with TRBD1 as a possible D gene (6 bases). Trimming pared 5 bases from V and 8 bases from J, leaving 12 bases between. The germline CDR1 and CDR2 sequences are MDHEN and SYDVKM. The CDR3 runs 12 residues. Written as DNA, the CDR3 is TGTGCCAGCAGTCTGACAGGAGCAGGCTACACCTTC. Its protein product is CASSLTGAGYTF.

The sample holds one count of this clone. V is TRBV29-1 and J is TRBJ2-1; 13 bases are a match to TRBD2. J lost 0 bases, V lost 1 base, and 6 bases had no gene match. Germline CDR1 is SQVTM and CDR2 is ANQGSEA. CDR3 size: 18 residues. The CDR3 coding sequence is TGCAGCGTTGAAGGACTAGCGGGAGGCCCGAGCTCCTACAATGAGCAGTTCTTC. Its protein is CSVEGLAGGPSSYNEQFF.

The gene calls are TRBV16 and TRBJ1-1, with 7 bases identical to TRBD1. After removal of 2 bases from V and 4 bases from J, the junction contained 4 bases not matched to a gene. Germline values: CDR1 KGHSY, CDR2 FQNENV. This CDR3 region has 14 residues. Here the CDR3 DNA reads TGTGCCAGCAGCCAAAGGGGGCGGGGCACTGAAGCTTTCTTT. This sequence encodes CASSQRGRGTEAFF.

This chain uses TRBV7-2 with TRBJ1-2; unclear D gene. There are 13 residues in the CDR3. Trimming took off 4 bases at V and 0 bases at J, with 6 bases between the two ends. CDR1 and CDR2 from the germline V gene are SGHTA and FQGNSA. CDR3 sequence (DNA): TGTGCCAGCAGCTCTAGCCCTAACTATGGCTACACCTTC. As protein: CASSSSPNYGYTF.

The V and J genes are TRBV7-2 and TRBJ2-2, with D tentatively TRBD2 (6 bases). CDR3 length: 15 amino acids. V was clipped by 5 bases and J by 6 bases, with 16 bases between them. CDR1 SGHTA and CDR2 FQGNSA come from the germline V gene. This chain's CDR3 is CASSEGTGVAGELFF. For the CDR3, the DNA is TGTGCCAGCAGCGAAGGGACTGGAGTGGCCGGGGAGCTGTTTTTT. Drawing the rest from reference TRBV7-2 and TRBJ2-2, the complete variable domain is GAGVSQSPSNKVTEKGKDVELRCDPISGHTALYWYRQSLGQGLEFLIYFQGNSAPDKSGLPSDRFSAERTGGSVSTLTIQRTQQEDSAVYLCASSEGTGVAGELFFGEGSRLTVL.

The chain joins TRBV5-4 to TRBJ2-3; D remains unclear. The V end lost 2 bases, the J end lost 3 bases, and 13 bases lay between the germline ends. Germline V gene sequence: CDR1 SGHNT, CDR2 YYREEE (reference sequence). This CDR3 is built from 15 residues. CDR3 region: CASSFSIPGTDTQYF. The CDR3 nucleotides read TGTGCCAGCAGCTTTAGCATCCCCGGGACAGATACGCAGTATTTT.

The chain joins TRBV4-1 to TRBJ1-4; TRBD1 is a possible D gene (6 bases). CDR3 length: 18 amino acids. CDR1 is MGHRA, CDR2 YSYEKL, per germline. V shed 2 bases and J shed 1 base, with 17 bases lying between them. CDR3 coding DNA: TGCGCCAGCAGCCAACTCACGAAAGCAGGGGTAACTAATGAAAAACTGTTTTTT. Protein product: CASSQLTKAGVTNEKLFF.

The V call is TRBV15, the J call TRBJ2-7; D perhaps matches TRBD1 (6 bases). The CDR3 is 15 residues long. V gave up 1 base and J gave up 0 bases, with 10 bases separating them. Germline CDR1 LNHNV, CDR2 YYDKDF (reference sequence). The CDR3 loop reads CATSRAADSSYEQYF. The DNA of the CDR3 is TGTGCCACCAGCAGAGCGGCGGACAGCTCCTACGAGCAGTACTTC.

This rearrangement joins TRBV7-2 to TRBJ1-5; D is perhaps TRBD1 (5 bases). Trimming cost V 2 bases and J 4 bases, with 15 bases left between them. Germline V gene sequence: CDR1 SGHTA, CDR2 FQGNSA. The CDR3 covers 16 residues. The CDR3 loop is CASSLYSGFGNQPQHF. CDR3 nucleotide sequence: TGTGCCAGCAGCTTATACTCAGGGTTTGGGAATCAGCCCCAGCATTTT. The whole variable domain, remainder taken from reference TRBV7-2 and TRBJ1-5, is GAGVSQSPSNKVTEKGKDVELRCDPISGHTALYWYRQSLGQGLEFLIYFQGNSAPDKSGLPSDRFSAERTGGSVSTLTIQRTQQEDSAVYLCASSLYSGFGNQPQHFGDGTRLSIL.

This clone came up many times. Different DNA sequences within this sample yield the same CDR3. The chain is built from TRBV11-2 and TRBJ1-1; weak D call: TRBD1 (6 bases). The CDR3 is 14 amino acids. Trimming pared 1 base from V and 2 bases from J, leaving 8 bases between. Germline assignment: CDR1 SGHAT and CDR2 FQNNGV. Here the CDR3 DNA reads TGTGCCAGCAGCTTAGGAGGGGGAAACACTGAAGCTTTCTTT. Translation: CASSLGGGNTEAFF.

V usage is TRBV5-1 and J usage is TRBJ2-5, with 9 bases aligning to TRBD1. Unmatched junction bases numbered 6, after V lost 4 bases and J lost 5 bases. Germline CDR1 is SGHRS and CDR2 is YFSETQ. This CDR3 spans 14 amino acids. The CDR3, as DNA: TGCGCCAGCAGCCCCACGACAGGGGGTGAGACCCAGTACTTC. Translation gives CASSPTTGGETQYF.

The V call is TRBV5-1, the J call TRBJ2-1; D is perhaps TRBD2 (6 bases). V was shortened by 0 bases and J by 8 bases, with 15 bases between the two germline ends. Germline V gene lookup returns CDR1 SGHRS and CDR2 YFSETQ. The CDR3 runs to 15 residues. The CDR3 reads CASSLGSTGGDEQFF. As DNA, the CDR3 is TGCGCCAGCAGCTTGGGTTCGACGGGCGGGGATGAGCAGTTCTTC.

This chain uses TRBV11-2 with TRBJ2-2; 7 bases agree with TRBD2. The CDR3 contains 15 residues. CDR1 is SGHAT, CDR2 FQNNGV, per germline. V was clipped by 5 bases and J by 3 bases; unmatched bases: 6. The CDR3, as DNA: TGTGCCAGCAGCCCCGGGGGAGGGTACACCGGGGAGCTGTTTTTT. Translation gives CASSPGGGYTGELFF.

The rearrangement joins TRBV5-6 to TRBJ1-2; D gene uncertain. Germline V CDR1 and CDR2: SGHDT, YYEEEE. V was cut by 0 bases and J by 3 bases, with 12 bases left in between. The CDR3 is made up of 15 amino acids. CDR3 sequence (DNA): TGTGCCAGCAGCTTGGGCGGCAGACCTTACTATGGCTACACCTTC. Translating gives CASSLGGRPYYGYTF.

The CDR3 sequence is CASSTGYYTGELFF. The CDR3 DNA follows: TGTGCCAGTAGTACAGGTTATTACACCGGGGAGCTGTTTTTT. The chain uses TRBV19 and TRBJ2-2, with D unclear. V lost 4 bases and J 3 bases, leaving 9 bases between the germline ends. CDR3 length: 14 amino acids. The V gene's germline CDR1 is LNHDA and CDR2 SQIVND (reference sequence).

This clone appeared once. The chain joins TRBV7-2 to TRBJ2-2, with D tentatively TRBD2 (5 bases). Germline CDR1 and CDR2: SGHTA and FQGNSA. The germline V and J ends were trimmed by 7 bases and 5 bases, with 17 bases remaining between them. CDR3 size: 15 residues. CDR3 nucleotide sequence: TGTGCCAGCACCCTCGGACGCCGGAGGACCGGGGAGCTGTTTTTT. Its protein product is CASTLGRRRTGELFF.

The chain employs TRBV5-8 and TRBJ1-5; 8 bases are a match to TRBD1. J was trimmed by 0 bases and V by 4 bases; bases with no gene match: 3. Germline-derived CDR1 and CDR2 are SGHTS and YDEGEE. This CDR3 spans 15 amino acids. This CDR3 is CASSRQGYSNQPQHF. The CDR3, as DNA: TGTGCCAGCAGCCGACAGGGGTATAGCAATCAGCCCCAGCATTTT.

Comments on this clone: An end of the junction differs from the germline gene, which may be a read error. The gene calls are TRBV5-1 and TRBJ2-3; 14 bases are a match to TRBD2. In germline, CDR1 is SGHRS, CDR2 YFSETQ. CDR3 length: 16 residues. The CDR3 DNA follows: TGCGCCAGCAGGTTGGGACTAGCGGGAGCTGCAGATACGCAGTATTTT. Translating gives CASRLGLAGAADTQYF.

The chain carries TRBV29-1 and TRBJ2-7; 13 bases are shared with TRBD2. Germline V gives CDR1 SQVTM, CDR2 ANQGSEA. Trimming at V came to 6 bases and at J to 0 bases, leaving 2 bases not matched to a gene. CDR3 size: 14 residues. The CDR3, as DNA: TGCAGCGTGCGACTAGCGGGAGGCTCCTACGAGCAGTACTTC. Amino acid sequence: CSVRLAGGSYEQYF.

The chain carries TRBV10-3 and TRBJ2-4; 9 bases align to TRBD1. This CDR3 region has 17 residues. Losses at the gene ends were 6 bases for V and 0 bases for J; bases not matched to a gene: 9. CDR1 and CDR2 (germline): ENHRY, SYGVKD. This CDR3 is CAISQLGQGLAKNIQYF. The CDR3 region has the DNA TGTGCCATCAGCCAACTAGGACAGGGGCTAGCCAAAAACATTCAGTACTTC.

This chain uses TRBV5-6 with TRBJ2-2; TRBD1 might be the D (5 bases). Looked up from germline, CDR1 is SGHDT and CDR2 is YYEEEE. This CDR3 has 17 amino acids. V lost 0 bases to trimming and J lost 2 bases, with 14 bases between them. CDR3 in amino acids: CASSLGFVRANTGELFF. The CDR3 nucleotides read TGTGCCAGCAGCTTGGGGTTTGTCAGGGCCAACACCGGGGAGCTGTTTTTT.